This T cell receptor (beta chain) was identified during a study of cytomegalovirus exposure and HLA in healthy donors. Whole-study context: It was reported in a later analysis that the 90 to 150 validation repertoires used the same platform as the approximately 600 first-cohort repertoires.

TCRdb's copy holds only in-frame clones and misses some; the assay was immunoSEQ multiplex PCR. This sample has 73,000 or so clones, with approximately 94% found just once. Trimming cost V 1 base and J 4 bases; bases outside gene matches: 9. This CDR3 comprises 16 residues. Germline V gives CDR1 MGHRA, CDR2 YSYEKL. Whole-study results and caveats: Cytomegalovirus association was assigned to about 180 TCR beta chains.

About this clone itself: The antigen remains undetermined.

The sequenced sample was PBMCs. This TCR came from a woman between 18 and 30 years old in good health and CMV-seropositive. This sequence joins TRBV4-1 and TRBJ2-7, with 8 positions matching TRBD2. CDR3 nucleotides: TGCGCCAGCAGCCAAGGGTCCCTAGCGGGCAAATACGAGCAGTACTTC. This codes for CASSQGSLAGKYEQYF.